These 8 T cell receptor beta chains share one sample of origin, sequenced in a study of shared clonotypes between healthy human individuals. The assay was immunoSEQ multiplex PCR, and TCRdb's table has in-frame clones only and misses some. This sample has about a million clones, with 70% to 80% found just once. Sequenced sample: memory CD4+ T cells sorted from blood. The subset here: CD45RA-negative fraction. The source is a man younger than 35 in good health.

In DNA form, the CDR3 reads TGTGCCAGCAGTTACTCGAGGACAGGGGGGCGCTCACCCCTCCACTTT. The encoded protein is CASSYSRTGGRSPLHF. The chain uses TRBV6-5 and TRBJ1-6; 10 bases are shared with TRBD1. Germline CDR1 MNHEY, CDR2 SVGAGI. The J segment lost 10 bases and the V segment lost 0 bases, leaving 6 bases of the junction unmatched. The CDR3 covers 16 residues.

This clone appeared once. The chain links TRBV2 to TRBJ2-5; D is perhaps TRBD1 (5 bases). CDR1 and CDR2 (germline): SNHLY, FYNNEI. The CDR3 length is 12 residues. The V and J ends lost 7 bases and 9 bases respectively, with 15 bases between them. The CDR3 DNA reads TGTGCCAGCATGGCAGGGTTGGCGGCCCAGTACTTC. It is translated as CASMAGLAAQYF.

The chain joins TRBV4-1 to TRBJ2-3, with D perhaps TRBD1 (5 bases). V was cut by 4 bases and J by 3 bases, with 8 bases left in between. Germline loops: CDR1 MGHRA, CDR2 YSYEKL. CDR3 length equals 13 residues. The CDR3 sequence: CASSLDRTDTQYF. Written as DNA, the CDR3 is TGCGCCAGCAGCCTAGACAGAACAGATACGCAGTATTTT.

This clone was picked up a small number of times. The chain joins TRBV18 to TRBJ2-1, with TRBD2 matching 10 bases. CDR3 length: 16 residues. The V segment lost 5 bases and the J segment 3 bases; nucleotides outside the gene matches: 7. Germline CDR1 is KGHSH and CDR2 is LQKENI. The CDR3 bases are TGTGCCAGCTCAACCGGAGGGACTAGCGTCTACAATGAGCAGTTCTTC. Amino acids: CASSTGGTSVYNEQFF. The complete variable domain, with remaining parts taken from reference TRBV18 and TRBJ2-1, reads NAGVMQNPRHLVRRRGQEARLRCSPMKGHSHVYWYRQLPEEGLKFMVYLQKENIIDESGMPKERFSAEFPKEGPSILRIQQVVRGDSAAYFCASSTGGTSVYNEQFFGPGTRLTVL.

This clone was detected a few times. The genes are TRBV2 and TRBJ1-2, with D perhaps matching TRBD1 (6 bases). The V and J ends lost 5 bases and 2 bases respectively, with 18 bases between them. Germline V gene lookup returns CDR1 SNHLY and CDR2 FYNNEI. There are 16 residues in the CDR3. CDR3 region: CASSREGHILNYGYTF. The CDR3 DNA follows: TGTGCCAGCAGTCGAGAGGGACACATATTAAACTATGGCTACACCTTC.

V usage is TRBV4-3 and J usage is TRBJ1-5; unclear D gene. Trimming stripped 0 bases from V and 7 bases from J, with 10 bases between. This CDR3 comprises 14 residues. CDR1 is LGHNA and CDR2 is YSLEER in the germline V gene. The CDR3 DNA reads TGCGCCAGCAGCCAAGATCTAGTTCCGCAGCCCCAGCATTTT. Protein sequence: CASSQDLVPQPQHF.

V gene TRBV19 combines with J gene TRBJ1-5; 11 bases match TRBD1. V dropped 3 bases and J dropped 6; count of bases not matched to a gene: 7. CDR1 and CDR2 from the germline V gene are LNHDA and SQIVND (reference sequence). The CDR3 covers 16 residues. The CDR3, as DNA: TGTGCCAGTAGTATTAGGGTGGACAGGGGGCTTCAGCCCCAGCATTTT. This codes for CASSIRVDRGLQPQHF.

The chain recombines TRBV28 with TRBJ1-2; D is ambiguous. V lost 7 bases, J lost 2 bases, and 14 bases lay in between. There are 14 residues in the CDR3. The germline gives CDR1 MDHEN, CDR2 SYDVKM. The CDR3 sequence: CASTLGVGNYGYTF. DNA for the CDR3: TGTGCCAGCACCCTTGGGGTAGGGAACTATGGCTACACCTTC.